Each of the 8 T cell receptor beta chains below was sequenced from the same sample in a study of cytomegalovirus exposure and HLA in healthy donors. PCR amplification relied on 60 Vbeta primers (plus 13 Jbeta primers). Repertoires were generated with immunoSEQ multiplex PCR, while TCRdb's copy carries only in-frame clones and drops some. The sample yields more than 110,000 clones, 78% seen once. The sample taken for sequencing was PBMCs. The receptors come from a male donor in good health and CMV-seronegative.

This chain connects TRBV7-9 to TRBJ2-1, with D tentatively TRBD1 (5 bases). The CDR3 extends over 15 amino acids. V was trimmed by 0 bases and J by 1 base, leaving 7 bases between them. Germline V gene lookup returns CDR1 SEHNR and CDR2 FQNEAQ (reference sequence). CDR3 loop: CASSLAQGSYNEQFF. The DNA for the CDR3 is TGTGCCAGCAGCTTAGCTCAGGGATCCTACAATGAGCAGTTCTTC.

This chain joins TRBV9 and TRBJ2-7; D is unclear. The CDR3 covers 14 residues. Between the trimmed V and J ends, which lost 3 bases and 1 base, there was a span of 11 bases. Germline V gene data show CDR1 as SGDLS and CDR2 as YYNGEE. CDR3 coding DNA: TGTGCCAGCAGCGCCGGAGCAGTGTCCTACGAGCAGTACTTC. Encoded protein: CASSAGAVSYEQYF.

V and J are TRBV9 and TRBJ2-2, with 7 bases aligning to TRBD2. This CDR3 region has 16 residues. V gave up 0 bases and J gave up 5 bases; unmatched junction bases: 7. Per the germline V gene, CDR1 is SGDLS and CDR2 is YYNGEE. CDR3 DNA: TGTGCCAGCAGCGTAGGCGTGGGGGGGTGGACCGGGGAGCTGTTTTTT. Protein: CASSVGVGGWTGELFF.

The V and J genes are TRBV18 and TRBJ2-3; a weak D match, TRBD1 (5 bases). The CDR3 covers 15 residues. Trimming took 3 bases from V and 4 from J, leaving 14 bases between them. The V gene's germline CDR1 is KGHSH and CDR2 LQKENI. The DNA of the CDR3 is TGTGCCAGCTCACCCACTGGGGCGCACCCAGATACGCAGTATTTT. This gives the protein CASSPTGAHPDTQYF.

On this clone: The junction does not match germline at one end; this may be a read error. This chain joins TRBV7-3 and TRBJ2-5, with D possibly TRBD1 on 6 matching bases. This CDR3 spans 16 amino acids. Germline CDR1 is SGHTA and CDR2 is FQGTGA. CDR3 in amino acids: CASSLTGSPYQETQYF. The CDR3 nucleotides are TGTGCCAGCAGCCTAACAGGGAGCCCTTACCAAGAGACCCAGTACTTC. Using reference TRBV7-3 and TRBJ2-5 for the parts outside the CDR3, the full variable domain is GAGVSQTPSNKVTEKGKYVELRCDPISGHTALYWYRQSLGQGPEFLIYFQGTGAADDSGLPNDRFFAVRPEGSVSTLKIQRTERGDSAVYLCASSLTGSPYQETQYFGPGTRLLVL.

The CDR3 spells CASSSHPRWGNTDTQYF. CDR3 nucleotides: TGTGCCAGCAGCTCCCACCCCCGGTGGGGCAACACAGATACGCAGTATTTT. J is TRBJ2-3 and V is TRBV7-9; TRBD1 is a possible D gene (5 bases). The CDR3 consists of 17 residues. Germline V gene lookup returns CDR1 SEHNR and CDR2 FQNEAQ (reference sequence). V was pared by 4 bases and J by 2 bases, with 19 bases between.

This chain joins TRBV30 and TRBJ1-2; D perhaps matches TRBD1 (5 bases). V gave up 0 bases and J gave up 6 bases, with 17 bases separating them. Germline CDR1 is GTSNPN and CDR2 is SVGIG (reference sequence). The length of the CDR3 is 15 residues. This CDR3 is CAWSVAGFLVNGYTF. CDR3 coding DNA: TGTGCCTGGAGTGTGGCAGGGTTTTTGGTGAATGGCTACACCTTC.

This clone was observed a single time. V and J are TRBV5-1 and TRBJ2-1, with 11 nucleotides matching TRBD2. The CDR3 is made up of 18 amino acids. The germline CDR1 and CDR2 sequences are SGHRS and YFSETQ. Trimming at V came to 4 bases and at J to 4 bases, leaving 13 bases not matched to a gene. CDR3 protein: CASSLLAGGLELYNEQFF. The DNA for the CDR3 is TGCGCCAGCAGCCTTCTAGCGGGGGGCCTTGAATTATACAATGAGCAGTTCTTC.